Below are 16 T cell receptor beta chains sequenced from a single sample in a study of cytomegalovirus exposure and HLA in healthy donors. Vbeta (60) and Jbeta (13) primers were used in the PCR. TCRdb's copy holds only in-frame clones and misses some; the assay was immunoSEQ multiplex PCR. The table has some 150,000 clones, 71% seen once. The sequencing sample was made of PBMCs. The receptors stem from a woman aged 25 to 39 in good health and CMV-seronegative.

The chain is built from TRBV7-9 and TRBJ2-7; 9 bases align to TRBD1. The V gene's germline CDR1 is SEHNR and CDR2 FQNEAQ (reference sequence). Trimming took 6 bases from V and 5 from J; bases not matched to a gene: 8. The CDR3 is made up of 14 amino acids. CDR3 in amino acids: CASSKQGAGNEQYF. The CDR3 nucleotides are TGTGCCAGCAGTAAACAGGGGGCTGGGAACGAGCAGTACTTC.

This sequence joins TRBV30 and TRBJ1-1, with D unresolved. There are 14 residues in the CDR3. Germline CDR1 and CDR2: GTSNPN and SVGIG (reference sequence). Trimming took 0 bases from V and 0 from J, leaving 8 bases between them. Written as DNA, the CDR3 is TGTGCCTGGAGTGTGAAACAAATGAACACTGAAGCTTTCTTT. It translates to CAWSVKQMNTEAFF.

This sequence joins TRBV30 and TRBJ1-2; no reliable D call. V was trimmed by 5 bases and J by 2 bases, leaving 9 bases between them. Germline lookup yields CDR1 GTSNPN and CDR2 SVGIG (reference sequence). CDR3 length equals 12 residues. CDR3 bases: TGTGCCTGGTTCCATCAAAACTATGGCTACACCTTC. It codes for CAWFHQNYGYTF.

The J gene is TRBJ2-5, the V gene TRBV4-1, with TRBD2 identical over 9 bases. The CDR3 has 15 residues. J lost 2 bases, V lost 4 bases, and 5 bases had no gene match. Germline CDR1 is MGHRA and CDR2 is YSYEKL. The CDR3 DNA reads TGCGCCAGCAGCCTAAACGCGGGAGGGCAAGAGACCCAGTACTTC. Its protein is CASSLNAGGQETQYF.

The J gene is TRBJ2-2, the V gene TRBV30; 8 positions agree with TRBD2. With 4 bases clipped from V and 5 bases from J, the junction kept 9 bases outside the gene matches. The V gene's germline CDR1 is GTSNPN and CDR2 SVGIG (reference sequence). The CDR3 totals 15 residues. CDR3 loop: CAWKISTSGTGELFF. DNA of the CDR3: TGTGCCTGGAAAATTAGCACTAGCGGTACCGGGGAGCTGTTTTTT.

Here the CDR3 reads CASSLGGTGLNIQYF. The CDR3 DNA sequence: TGTGCCAGCAGCTTAGGTGGGACAGGGTTAAACATTCAGTACTTC. V is TRBV7-9 and J is TRBJ2-4, with 9 positions matching TRBD1. After removal of 1 base from V and 6 bases from J, the junction contained 4 bases not matched to a gene. This CDR3 spans 15 amino acids. From germline, CDR1 is SEHNR and CDR2 FQNEAQ (reference sequence). Supplemented by reference TRBV7-9 and TRBJ2-4, the full variable domain reads DTGVSQNPRHKITKRGQNVTFRCDPISEHNRLYWYRQTLGQGPEFLTYFQNEAQLEKSRLLSDRFSAERPKGSFSTLEIQRTEQGDSAMYLCASSLGGTGLNIQYFGAGTRLSVL.

The rearrangement uses TRBV5-6 and TRBJ1-2, with unresolved D. Trimming removed 2 bases from V and 7 bases from J, with 15 bases in between. Germline CDR1 and CDR2: SGHDT and YYEEEE. The CDR3 has 14 residues. CDR3 sequence reads: CASSLGRNAGGYTF. The CDR3 DNA is TGTGCCAGCAGCTTAGGACGGAACGCGGGTGGCTACACCTTC.

The chain carries TRBV29-1 and TRBJ2-1; 7 positions agree with TRBD2. Germline V gene data show CDR1 as SQVTM and CDR2 as ANQGSEA. The trim removed 3 bases at V and 8 bases at J, leaving 7 bases unmatched. The CDR3 has 13 amino acids. The CDR3 DNA is TGCAGCGTTGATGTAGCGGGCGGGGATGAGCAGTTCTTC. It encodes CSVDVAGGDEQFF.

This clone came up once. V is TRBV6-1 and J is TRBJ1-4, with a possible D match to TRBD1 (6 bases). The V gene's germline CDR1 is MNHNS and CDR2 SASEGT. This CDR3 comprises 16 residues. Between the trimmed V and J ends, which lost 1 base and 6 bases, there was a span of 15 bases. The CDR3 here is CASSEVNLSGDEKLFF. The DNA for the CDR3 is TGTGCCAGCAGTGAAGTTAATTTGTCAGGGGATGAAAAACTGTTTTTT.

V and J are TRBV12-5 and TRBJ1-6, with D perhaps TRBD1 (5 bases). Germline V lookup: CDR1 LGHNT, CDR2 FRNRAP. This CDR3 comprises 14 residues. With 6 bases removed from V and 5 bases from J, the gap between germline ends came to 11 bases. CDR3 region: CASGRQINNSPLHF. In nucleotides, the CDR3 is TGTGCTAGTGGGAGACAGATTAATAATTCACCCCTCCACTTT.

The chain has TRBV28 and TRBJ1-5, with unresolved D. Per germline, CDR1 MDHEN and CDR2 SYDVKM. This CDR3 is 16 amino acids long. V was pared by 6 bases and J by 2 bases, with 17 bases between. CDR3 DNA: TGTGCCAGCAGCAGGATATCAGAGTCTGGCAATCAGCCCCAGCATTTT. It encodes CASSRISESGNQPQHF.

The chain is built from TRBV19 and TRBJ2-1; the match to TRBD2 covers 10 bases. Germline V gene data show CDR1 as LNHDA and CDR2 as SQIVND (reference sequence). This CDR3 is built from 16 residues. V was pared by 1 base and J by 3 bases, with 3 bases of the junction left unmatched. Here the CDR3 reads CASSIALAGDYNEQFF. The CDR3, as DNA: TGTGCCAGTAGTATAGCCCTAGCGGGGGACTACAATGAGCAGTTCTTC.

In DNA form, the CDR3 reads TGTGCCAGCAGCACACAGGTGGTCTCTGAAGCTTTCTTT. Protein sequence: CASSTQVVSEAFF. V is TRBV7-9 and J is TRBJ1-1, with a possible D match to TRBD1 (5 bases). The CDR3 contains 13 residues. The V gene's germline CDR1 is SEHNR and CDR2 FQNEAQ (reference sequence). Trimming left V 5 bases short and J 6 bases short, with 13 bases between.

V is TRBV4-3 and J is TRBJ2-3; D is undetermined. V was cut by 1 base and J by 5 bases, with 7 bases left in between. The CDR3 extends over 13 amino acids. CDR1 and CDR2 from the germline V gene are LGHNA and YSLEER. CDR3 in amino acids: CASSQVPGDTQYF. CDR3 DNA: TGCGCCAGCAGCCAAGTCCCGGGAGATACGCAGTATTTT.

The chain links TRBV7-9 to TRBJ1-4, with D maybe TRBD1 (6 bases). The V end lost 7 bases, the J end lost 1 base, and 16 bases lay between the germline ends. This CDR3 has 16 residues. The germline V gene has CDR1 SEHNR and CDR2 FQNEAQ (reference sequence). In nucleotides, the CDR3 is TGTGCCAGCACCCCAGGGTCCAGGGGAACTAATGAAAAACTGTTTTTT. Translating gives CASTPGSRGTNEKLFF. The variable domain in full, completed from reference TRBV7-9 and TRBJ1-4, reads DTGVSQNPRHKITKRGQNVTFRCDPISEHNRLYWYRQTLGQGPEFLTYFQNEAQLEKSRLLSDRFSAERPKGSFSTLEIQRTEQGDSAMYLCASTPGSRGTNEKLFFGSGTQLSVL.

This clone occurred a few times. This rearrangement joins TRBV7-9 to TRBJ2-1; 9 bases align to TRBD2. Germline lookup yields CDR1 SEHNR and CDR2 FQNEAQ (reference sequence). With V trimmed by 10 bases and J by 4 bases, 8 bases remained unmatched. This CDR3 region has 14 residues. In nucleotides, the CDR3 is TGTGCCATCCTTTTAGCGGGAGTATACAATGAGCAGTTCTTC. Translation: CAILLAGVYNEQFF.